The source of this T cell receptor beta chain is a study of OX40 agonist ivuxolimab in advanced cancers. Study overall: Patients were treated with ivuxolimab, an agonistic anti-OX40 (CD134) antibody. Patients receiving dose escalation had hepatocellular carcinoma, melanoma, renal cell or head and neck cancer.

This CDR3 region has 15 residues. With 5 bases clipped from V and 2 bases from J, the junction kept 7 bases outside the gene matches. The germline V gene has CDR1 SEHNR and CDR2 FQNEAQ (reference sequence). TCRdb's copy holds only in-frame clones and misses some; the assay was immunoSEQ multiplex PCR. Among 20,000 or so clones listed, roughly 80% were seen once. The rearrangement uses TRBV7-9 and TRBJ2-7, with 9 bases aligning to TRBD1. The TCR sequence derives from an adult with an advanced solid tumor such as melanoma, head and neck, liver or kidney cancer. This specimen was CD4+ or CD8+ T cells sorted from blood, taken in a trial of the OX40 agonist ivuxolimab. CDR3 nucleotide sequence: TGTGCCAGCAGCGCTACCGGGACAGGGACCTACGAGCAGTACTTC. Protein: CASSATGTGTYEQYF.